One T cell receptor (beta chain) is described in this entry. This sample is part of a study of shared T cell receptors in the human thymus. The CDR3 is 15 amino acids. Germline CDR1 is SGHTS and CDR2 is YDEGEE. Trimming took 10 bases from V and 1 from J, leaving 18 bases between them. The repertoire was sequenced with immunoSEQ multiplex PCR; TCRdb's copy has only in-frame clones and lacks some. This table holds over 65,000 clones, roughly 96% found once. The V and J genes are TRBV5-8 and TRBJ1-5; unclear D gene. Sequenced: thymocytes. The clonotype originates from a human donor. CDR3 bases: TGTGCCGGAGGCGGTTTAAGGACGAGCAATCAGCCCCAGCATTTT. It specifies CAGGGLRTSNQPQHF.